The clone carrying this TCR beta chain has more than one count but fewer than ten. Its matching antigen is unknown. This CDR3 spans 10 amino acids. V lost 8 bases to trimming and J lost 0 bases, with 2 bases between them. As it was prepared, the TCRbeta library received unique molecular identifiers. TCRdb independently ran MiXCR on the PCR reads; one entry per CDR3 protein. The sample carries about 460,000 distinct CDR3 sequences, about 10% recorded once. These data are taken from a study of T-cell reconstitution after alpha-beta-depleted transplantation in children. General study findings and limits: One year post-transplant, T-cell counts and diversity were largely derived from T cells produced anew. Some patients' high day-60 TCRbeta diversity was attributed to recipient cells surviving conditioning. Several hundred graft clones that had expanded were reportedly the source of alpha-beta T cells about two months after transplant.

This specimen consisted of PBMCs, obtained before TCRalphabeta/CD19-depleted stem cell transplant. The TCR comes from a child aged 2 to 9 with inherited bone marrow failure, due to receive a stem cell transplant. The rearrangement uses TRBV23-1 and TRBJ2-7; D is unresolved. TRBV23-1 is an ORF, and what it does is uncertain. DNA for the CDR3: TGCGCCAGCCTCTCCTACGAGCAGTACTTC. Encoded protein: CASLSYEQYF.